The clone carrying this T cell receptor (beta chain) has more than one count but fewer than ten. Its antigen is as yet unknown. This specimen comes from a study of regulatory T cells in long-lasting Graves disease. About the research overall: Those with persistent Graves' disease had received antithyroid drugs for over 5 years with positive TSH receptor antibodies. Notes on the study in general: Persistent disease favored TRBV28, TRBJ1-2 and TRBJ2-5. Persistent patients shared more public clonotypes (approximately 2,500) than new patients (966).

In germline, CDR1 is ENHRY, CDR2 SYGVKD. The CDR3 consists of 12 residues. Trimming stripped 8 bases from V and 6 bases from J, with 8 bases between. Arm-PCR of CDR3 regions and iRepertoire HTBI primers were used to build TCR beta libraries. In the original workflow: The samples included 60 to 65 TRBV and 15 or so TRBJ segments. TCRdb re-called the multiplex PCR reads with MiXCR, one entry per CDR3 protein. The authors' filters were not applied to this entry. This sample yields approximately 500,000 distinct CDR3 sequences, of which roughly a fifth are seen a single time; around 7% belongs to the top ten. Sample time point: persistent/refractory GD, antithyroid drugs over 5 years with positive TRAb. TCR sequences were obtained from RNA taken from PBMCs.

This clonotype was obtained from a female donor with Graves disease. The sample consisted of peripheral blood mononuclear cells (PBMCs), taken when the disease was refractory, from a patient treated with antithyroid drugs. The gene calls are TRBV10-3 and TRBJ1-6; D possibly corresponds to TRBD1 (6 bases). The CDR3 loop is CAIQGSNSPLHF. DNA of the CDR3: TGTGCCATCCAGGGGTCTAATTCACCCCTCCACTTT.